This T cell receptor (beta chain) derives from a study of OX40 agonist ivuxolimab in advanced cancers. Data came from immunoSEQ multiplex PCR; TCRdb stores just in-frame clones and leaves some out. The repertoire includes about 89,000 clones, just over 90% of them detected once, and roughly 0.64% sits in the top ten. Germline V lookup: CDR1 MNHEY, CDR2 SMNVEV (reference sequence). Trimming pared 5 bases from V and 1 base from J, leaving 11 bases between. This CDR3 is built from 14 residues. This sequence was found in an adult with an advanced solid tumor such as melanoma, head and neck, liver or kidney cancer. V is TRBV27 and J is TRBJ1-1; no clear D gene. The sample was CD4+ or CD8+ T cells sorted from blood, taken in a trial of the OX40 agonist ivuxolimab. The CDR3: CASSPGGENTEAFF. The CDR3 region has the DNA TGTGCCAGCAGTCCAGGCGGGGAGAACACTGAAGCTTTCTTT.